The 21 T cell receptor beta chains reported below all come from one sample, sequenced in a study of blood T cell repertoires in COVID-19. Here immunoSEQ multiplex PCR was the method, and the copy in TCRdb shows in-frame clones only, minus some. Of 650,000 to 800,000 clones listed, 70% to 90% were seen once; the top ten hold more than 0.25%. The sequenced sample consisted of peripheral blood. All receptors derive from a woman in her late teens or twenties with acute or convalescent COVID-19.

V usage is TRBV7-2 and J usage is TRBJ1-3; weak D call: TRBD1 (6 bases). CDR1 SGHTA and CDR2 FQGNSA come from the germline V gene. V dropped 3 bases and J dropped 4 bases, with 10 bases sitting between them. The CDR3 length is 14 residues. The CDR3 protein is CASSFTGYGNTIYF. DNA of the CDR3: TGTGCCAGCAGCTTTACAGGGTACGGAAACACCATATATTTT.

CDR3: CASSMEPGFSGDTYEQYF. The CDR3 DNA reads TGTGCCAGTAGTATGGAGCCAGGATTTAGCGGGGATACCTACGAGCAGTACTTC. This chain uses TRBV19 with TRBJ2-7, with 8 bases fitting TRBD2. The germline gives CDR1 LNHDA, CDR2 SQIVND (reference sequence). The CDR3 length is 18 residues. Trimming removed 3 bases from V and 2 bases from J; junction bases left unmatched: 15.

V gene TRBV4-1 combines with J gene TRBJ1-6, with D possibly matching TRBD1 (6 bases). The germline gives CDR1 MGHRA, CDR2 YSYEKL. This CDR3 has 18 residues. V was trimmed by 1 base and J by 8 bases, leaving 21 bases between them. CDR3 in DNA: TGCGCCAGCAGCCAAGGGGGGCTTCTAGGGGATAACGATTCACCCCTCCACTTT. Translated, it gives CASSQGGLLGDNDSPLHF.

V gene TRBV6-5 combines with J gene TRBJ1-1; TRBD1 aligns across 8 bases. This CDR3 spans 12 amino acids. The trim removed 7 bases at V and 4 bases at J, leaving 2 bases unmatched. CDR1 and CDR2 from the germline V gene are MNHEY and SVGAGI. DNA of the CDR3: TGTGCCAGCAATCAGGGGGCCACTGAAGCTTTCTTT. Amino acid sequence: CASNQGATEAFF.

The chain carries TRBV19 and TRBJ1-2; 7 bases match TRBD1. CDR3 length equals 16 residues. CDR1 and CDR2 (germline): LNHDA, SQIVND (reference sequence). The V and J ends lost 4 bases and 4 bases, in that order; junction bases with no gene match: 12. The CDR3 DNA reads TGTGCCAGTAGTAATACAGGGGACTGGACCCCCTATGGCTACACCTTC. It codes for CASSNTGDWTPYGYTF.

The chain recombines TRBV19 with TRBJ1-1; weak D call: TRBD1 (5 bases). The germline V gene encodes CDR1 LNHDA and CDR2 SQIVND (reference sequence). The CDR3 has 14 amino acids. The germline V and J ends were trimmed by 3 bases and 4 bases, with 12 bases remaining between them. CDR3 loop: CASSIGNRGTEAFF. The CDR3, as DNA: TGTGCCAGTAGTATTGGCAATAGGGGCACTGAAGCTTTCTTT. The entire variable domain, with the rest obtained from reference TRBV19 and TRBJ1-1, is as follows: DGGITQSPKYLFRKEGQNVTLSCEQNLNHDAMYWYRQDPGQGLRLIYYSQIVNDFQKGDIAEGYSVSREKKESFPLTVTSAQKNPTAFYLCASSIGNRGTEAFFGQGTRLTVV.

The CDR3 here is CASSPGQGGSTDTQYF. Here the CDR3 DNA reads TGTGCCAGCAGCCCAGGACAGGGGGGGAGTACAGATACGCAGTATTTT. The genes are TRBV13 and TRBJ2-3; 10 bases match TRBD1. This CDR3 comprises 16 residues. J was trimmed by 3 bases and V by 5 bases; bases with no gene match: 8. Germline-derived CDR1 and CDR2 are PRHDT and FYEKMQ (reference sequence).

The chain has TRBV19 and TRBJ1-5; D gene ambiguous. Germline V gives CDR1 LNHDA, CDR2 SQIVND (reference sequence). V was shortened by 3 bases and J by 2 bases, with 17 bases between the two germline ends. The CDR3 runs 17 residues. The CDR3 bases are TGTGCCAGTAGTATCCCCAACGGGGTGGGAGGCAATCAGCCCCAGCATTTT. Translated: CASSIPNGVGGNQPQHF.

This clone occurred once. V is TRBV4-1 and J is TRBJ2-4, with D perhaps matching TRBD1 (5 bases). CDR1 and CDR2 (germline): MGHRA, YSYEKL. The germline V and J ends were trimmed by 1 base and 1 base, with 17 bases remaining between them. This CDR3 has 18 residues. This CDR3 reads CASSQVQGKKGAKNIQYF. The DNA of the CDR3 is TGCGCCAGCAGCCAAGTGCAGGGAAAAAAAGGGGCCAAAAACATTCAGTACTTC.

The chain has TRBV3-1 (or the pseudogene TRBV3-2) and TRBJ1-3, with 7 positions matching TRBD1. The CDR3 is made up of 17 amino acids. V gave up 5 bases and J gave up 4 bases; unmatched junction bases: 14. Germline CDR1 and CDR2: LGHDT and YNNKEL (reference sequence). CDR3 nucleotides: TGTGCCAGCAGCTTAATAAGGGGGCTGGAGCTCGGAAACACCATATATTTT. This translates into CASSLIRGLELGNTIYF.

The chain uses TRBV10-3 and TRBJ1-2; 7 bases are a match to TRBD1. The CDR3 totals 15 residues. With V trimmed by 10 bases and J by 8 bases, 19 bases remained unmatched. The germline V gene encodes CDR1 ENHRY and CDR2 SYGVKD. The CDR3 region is CATRRQGSSLWGYTF. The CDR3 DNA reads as TGTGCCACCCGACGACAGGGAAGCTCGCTATGGGGCTACACCTTC.

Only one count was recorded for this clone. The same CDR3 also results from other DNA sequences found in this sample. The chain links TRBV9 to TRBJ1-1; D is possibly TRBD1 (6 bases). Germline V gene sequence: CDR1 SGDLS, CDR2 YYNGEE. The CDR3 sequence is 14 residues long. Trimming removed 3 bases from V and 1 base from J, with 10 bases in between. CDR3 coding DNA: TGTGCCAGCAGCGCCGGACAGACGAACACTGAAGCTTTCTTT. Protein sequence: CASSAGQTNTEAFF. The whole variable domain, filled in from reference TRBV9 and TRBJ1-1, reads DSGVTQTPKHLITATGQRVTLRCSPRSGDLSVYWYQQSLDQGLQFLIQYYNGEERAKGNILERFSAQQFPDLHSELNLSSLELGDSALYFCASSAGQTNTEAFFGQGTRLTVV.

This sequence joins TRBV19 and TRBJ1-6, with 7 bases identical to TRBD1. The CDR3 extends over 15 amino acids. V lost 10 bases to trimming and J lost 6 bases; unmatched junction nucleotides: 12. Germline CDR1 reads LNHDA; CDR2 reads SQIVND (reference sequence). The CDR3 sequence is CATSAGTVTNSPLHF. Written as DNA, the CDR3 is TGTGCCACCTCCGCCGGGACAGTAACTAATTCACCCCTCCACTTT.

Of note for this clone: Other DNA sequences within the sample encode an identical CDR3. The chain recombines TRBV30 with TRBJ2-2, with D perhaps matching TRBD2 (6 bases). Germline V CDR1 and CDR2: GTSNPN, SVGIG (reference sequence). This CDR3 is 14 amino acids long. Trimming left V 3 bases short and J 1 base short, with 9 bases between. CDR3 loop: CAWSPGGNTGELFF. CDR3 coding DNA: TGTGCCTGGAGCCCCGGGGGGAACACCGGGGAGCTGTTTTTT. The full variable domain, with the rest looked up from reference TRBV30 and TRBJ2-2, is SQTIHQWPATLVQPVGSPLSLECTVEGTSNPNLYWYRQAAGRGLQLLFYSVGIGQISSEVPQNLSASRPQDRQFILSSKKLLLSDSGFYLCAWSPGGNTGELFFGEGSRLTVL.

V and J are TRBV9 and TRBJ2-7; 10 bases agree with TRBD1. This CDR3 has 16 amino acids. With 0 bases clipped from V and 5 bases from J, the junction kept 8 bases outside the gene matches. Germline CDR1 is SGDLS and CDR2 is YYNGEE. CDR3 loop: CASSVEIGTGAHEQYF. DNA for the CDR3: TGTGCCAGCAGCGTAGAGATCGGGACAGGGGCCCACGAGCAGTACTTC.

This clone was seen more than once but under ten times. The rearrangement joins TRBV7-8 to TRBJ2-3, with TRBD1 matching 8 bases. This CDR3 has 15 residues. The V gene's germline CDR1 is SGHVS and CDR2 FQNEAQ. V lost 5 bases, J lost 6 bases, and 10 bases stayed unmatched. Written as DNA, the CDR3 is TGTGCCAGCAGCCCGCCGGGACAGGAGATGGATACGCAGTATTTT. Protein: CASSPPGQEMDTQYF.

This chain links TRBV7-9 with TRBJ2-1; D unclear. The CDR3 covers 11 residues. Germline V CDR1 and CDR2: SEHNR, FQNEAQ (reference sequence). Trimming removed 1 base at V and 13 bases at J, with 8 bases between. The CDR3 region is CASSLERSQFF. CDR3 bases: TGTGCCAGCAGCTTAGAGAGGAGTCAGTTCTTC.

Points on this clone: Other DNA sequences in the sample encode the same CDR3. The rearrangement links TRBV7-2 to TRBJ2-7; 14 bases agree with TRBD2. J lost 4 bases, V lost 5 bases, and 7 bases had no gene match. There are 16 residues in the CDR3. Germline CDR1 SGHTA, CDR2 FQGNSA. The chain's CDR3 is CASSPRLAGGPYEQYF. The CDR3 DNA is TGTGCCAGCAGCCCGAGACTAGCGGGGGGGCCGTACGAGCAGTACTTC.

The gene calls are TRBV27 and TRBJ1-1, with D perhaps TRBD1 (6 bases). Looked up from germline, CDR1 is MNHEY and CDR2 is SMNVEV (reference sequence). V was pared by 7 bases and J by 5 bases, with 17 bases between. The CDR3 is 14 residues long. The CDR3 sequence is CASTPSGVGTEAFF. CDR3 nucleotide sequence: TGTGCCAGCACCCCCTCAGGGGTTGGAACTGAAGCTTTCTTT.

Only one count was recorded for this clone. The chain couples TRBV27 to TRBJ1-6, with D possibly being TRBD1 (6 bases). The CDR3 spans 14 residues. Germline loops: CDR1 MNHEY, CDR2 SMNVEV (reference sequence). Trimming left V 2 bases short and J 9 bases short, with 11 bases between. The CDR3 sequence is CASSLGGGSSPLHF. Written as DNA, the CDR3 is TGTGCCAGCAGTTTAGGGGGCGGGAGTTCACCCCTCCACTTT.

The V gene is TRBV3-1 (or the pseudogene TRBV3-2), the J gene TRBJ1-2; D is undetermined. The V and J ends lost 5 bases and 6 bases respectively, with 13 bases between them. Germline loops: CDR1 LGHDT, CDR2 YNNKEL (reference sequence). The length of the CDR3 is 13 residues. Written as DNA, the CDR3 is TGTGCCAGCAGCTTAACCGGGATTCATGGCTACACCTTC. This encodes CASSLTGIHGYTF.